The sequence of this T cell receptor (beta chain) was determined in a study of T-cell reconstitution after alpha-beta-depleted transplantation in children. Deletions cut 5 bases from V and 4 bases from J, with 11 bases between. This CDR3 is 13 amino acids long. The TCRbeta library incorporated unique molecular identifiers. TCRdb reprocessed the PCR reads via MiXCR and lists one record per CDR3 protein. In the table there are 500,000 to 600,000 distinct CDR3 sequences, 32% of which are singletons. Sequenced material: PBMCs from the stem cell graft donor, taken from the stem cell graft. The chain combines TRBV12-3 or TRBV12-4 with TRBJ1-2; D perhaps matches TRBD1 (5 bases). The origin of this receptor is a human donor who donated a stem cell graft to a child with aplastic anemia. The CDR3 DNA is TGTGCCAGCAGTCCCCGACAGACCTATGGCTACACCTTC. Its protein product is CASSPRQTYGYTF.